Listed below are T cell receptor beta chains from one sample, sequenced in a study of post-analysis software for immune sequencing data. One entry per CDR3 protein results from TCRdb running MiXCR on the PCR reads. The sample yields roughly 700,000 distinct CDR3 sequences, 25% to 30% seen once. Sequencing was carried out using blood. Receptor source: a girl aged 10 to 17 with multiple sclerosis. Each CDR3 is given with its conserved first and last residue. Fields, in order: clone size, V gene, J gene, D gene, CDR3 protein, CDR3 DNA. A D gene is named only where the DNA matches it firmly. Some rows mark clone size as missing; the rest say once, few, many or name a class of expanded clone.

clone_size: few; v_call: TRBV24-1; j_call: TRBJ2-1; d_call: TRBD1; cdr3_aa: CATSVGQEKRNEQFF; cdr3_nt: TGTGCCACCAGCGTCGGACAGGAGAAGCGCAATGAGCAGTTCTTC
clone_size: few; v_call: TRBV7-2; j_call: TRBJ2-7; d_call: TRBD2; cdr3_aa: CASSLSGRDSYEQYF; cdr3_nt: TGTGCCAGCAGCTTAAGCGGGAGAGACAGCTACGAGCAGTACTTC
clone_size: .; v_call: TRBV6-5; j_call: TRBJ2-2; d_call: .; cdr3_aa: CASSYSRGPGELFF; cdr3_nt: TGTGCCAGCAGTTACTCGAGGGGCCCCGGGGAGCTGTTTTTT
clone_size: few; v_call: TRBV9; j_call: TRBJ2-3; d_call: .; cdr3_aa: CASSVVGGQGTDTQYF; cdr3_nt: TGTGCCAGCAGCGTAGTCGGAGGCCAGGGCACAGATACGCAGTATTTT
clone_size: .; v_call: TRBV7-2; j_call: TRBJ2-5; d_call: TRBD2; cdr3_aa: CASSLLNGRETQYF; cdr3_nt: TGTGCCAGCAGCTTATTGAACGGGAGGGAGACCCAGTACTTC
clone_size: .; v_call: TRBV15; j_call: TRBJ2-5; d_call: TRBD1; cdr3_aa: CATSRDPGQREQYF; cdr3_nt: TGTGCCACCAGCAGAGATCCGGGACAGAGAGAGCAGTACTTC
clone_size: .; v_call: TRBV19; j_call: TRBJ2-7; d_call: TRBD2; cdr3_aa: CASSIIASGSYNEQYF; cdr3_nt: TGTGCCAGTAGTATAATAGCTAGCGGGAGCTACAATGAGCAGTACTTC
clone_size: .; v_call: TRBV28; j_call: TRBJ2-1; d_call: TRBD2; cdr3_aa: CASSFSFGGSGAEQFF; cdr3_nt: TGTGCCAGCAGTTTCTCCTTCGGCGGGAGTGGCGCTGAGCAGTTCTTC
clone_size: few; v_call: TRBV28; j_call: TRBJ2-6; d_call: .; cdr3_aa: CASSLLTGSGANVLTF; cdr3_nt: TGTGCCAGCAGTTTACTTACGGGCTCTGGGGCCAACGTCCTGACTTTC
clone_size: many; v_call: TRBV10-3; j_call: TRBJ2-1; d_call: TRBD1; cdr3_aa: CAISVGTGGDEQFF; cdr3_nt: TGTGCCATCAGTGTAGGGACAGGGGGCGATGAGCAGTTCTTC
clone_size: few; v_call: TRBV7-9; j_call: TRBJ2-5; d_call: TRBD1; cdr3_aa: CASSLGTGYFQGTQYF; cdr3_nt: TGTGCCAGCAGCCTCGGGACAGGGTATTTCCAAGGGACCCAGTACTTC
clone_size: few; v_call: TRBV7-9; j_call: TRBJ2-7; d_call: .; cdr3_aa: CASSIPPGGPAPYYEQYF; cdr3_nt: TGTGCCAGCAGCATCCCGCCCGGCGGCCCTGCACCGTACTACGAGCAGTACTTC
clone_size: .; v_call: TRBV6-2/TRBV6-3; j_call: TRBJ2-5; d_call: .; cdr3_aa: CASSYSGYLSEQYF; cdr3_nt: TGTGCCAGCAGTTACTCCGGGTACCTTTCTGAGCAGTACTTC
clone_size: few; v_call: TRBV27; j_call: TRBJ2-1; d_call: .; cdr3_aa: CASIEGAWQFF; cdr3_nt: TGTGCCAGTATTGAGGGCGCGTGGCAGTTCTTC
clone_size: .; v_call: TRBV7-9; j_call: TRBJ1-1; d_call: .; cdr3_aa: CASSHPPENTEAFF; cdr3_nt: TGTGCCAGCAGTCATCCCCCAGAGAACACTGAAGCTTTCTTT
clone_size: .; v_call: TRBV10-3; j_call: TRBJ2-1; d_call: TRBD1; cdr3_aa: CAISSGQETPREQFF; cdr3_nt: TGTGCCATCAGTTCGGGACAGGAGACGCCCCGGGAGCAGTTCTTC
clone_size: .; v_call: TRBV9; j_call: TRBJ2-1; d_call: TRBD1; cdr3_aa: CTSSVADTGPGQGYNEQFF; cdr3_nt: TGTACCAGCAGCGTAGCCGACACGGGGCCGGGACAGGGGTACAATGAGCAGTTCTTC
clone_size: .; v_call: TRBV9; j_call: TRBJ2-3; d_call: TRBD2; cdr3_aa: CASNRLAHTSTDTQYF; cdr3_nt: TGTGCCAGTAACCGACTAGCTCATACTAGCACAGATACGCAGTATTTT
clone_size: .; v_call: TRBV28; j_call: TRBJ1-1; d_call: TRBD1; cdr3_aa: CASSEDRDTNTEAFF; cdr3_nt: TGTGCCAGCAGTGAGGACAGGGATACGAACACTGAAGCTTTCTTT
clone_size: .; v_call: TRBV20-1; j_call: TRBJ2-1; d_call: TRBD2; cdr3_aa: CSAPRLAGGGSQFF; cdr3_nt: TGCAGTGCTCCACGGCTAGCGGGAGGGGGTTCTCAGTTCTTC
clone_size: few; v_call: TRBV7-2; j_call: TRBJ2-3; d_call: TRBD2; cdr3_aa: CASTWSGEGTDTQYF; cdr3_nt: TGTGCCAGCACGTGGAGCGGGGAGGGCACAGATACGCAGTATTTT
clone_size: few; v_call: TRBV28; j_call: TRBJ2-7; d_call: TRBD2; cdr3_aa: CASTGRTLRGSFSYEQYF; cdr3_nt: TGTGCCAGCACCGGGAGGACCCTTAGGGGATCCTTTTCCTACGAGCAGTACTTC
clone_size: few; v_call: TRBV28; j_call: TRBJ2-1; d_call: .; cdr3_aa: CASTGSRGVYNEQFF; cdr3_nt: TGTGCCAGCACCGGTAGTCGGGGCGTTTACAATGAGCAGTTCTTC
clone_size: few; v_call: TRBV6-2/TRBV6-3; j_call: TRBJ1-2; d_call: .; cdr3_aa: CASSYPDAGYTF; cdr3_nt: TGTGCCAGCAGTTACCCTGACGCAGGCTACACCTTC
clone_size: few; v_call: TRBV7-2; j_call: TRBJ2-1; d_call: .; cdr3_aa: CASSLSGQRVTNEQFF; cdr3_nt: TGTGCCAGCAGCTTATCGGGTCAGCGGGTAACCAATGAGCAGTTCTTC
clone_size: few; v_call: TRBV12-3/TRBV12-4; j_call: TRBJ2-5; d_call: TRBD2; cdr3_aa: CASSPGRETTFKMETQYF; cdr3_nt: TGTGCCAGCAGCCCGGGGAGGGAGACTACGTTTAAGATGGAGACCCAGTACTTC
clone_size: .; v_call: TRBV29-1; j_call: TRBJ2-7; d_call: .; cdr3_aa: CSAGIADEQYF; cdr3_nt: TGCAGCGCAGGGATAGCGGACGAGCAGTACTTC
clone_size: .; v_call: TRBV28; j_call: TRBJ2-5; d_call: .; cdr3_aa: CASSLGGTLRETQYF; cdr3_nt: TGTGCCAGCAGTTTAGGCGGGACTCTCAGGGAGACCCAGTACTTC
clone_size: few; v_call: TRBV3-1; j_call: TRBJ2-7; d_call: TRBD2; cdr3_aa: CASSQEREWGYEQYF; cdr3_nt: TGTGCCAGCAGCCAAGAGCGGGAGTGGGGCTACGAGCAGTACTTC
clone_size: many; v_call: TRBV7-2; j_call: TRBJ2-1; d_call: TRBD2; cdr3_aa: CASSLATSGYNEQFF; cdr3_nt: TGTGCCAGCAGCTTAGCGACTAGCGGCTACAATGAGCAGTTCTTC
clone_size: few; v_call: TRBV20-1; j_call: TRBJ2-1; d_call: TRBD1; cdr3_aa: CSADPPLGQGGEQFF; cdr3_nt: TGCAGTGCCGACCCCCCCCTGGGACAGGGGGGTGAGCAGTTCTTC
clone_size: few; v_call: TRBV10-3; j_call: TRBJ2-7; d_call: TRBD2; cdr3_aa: CAISESELAGPSYEQYF; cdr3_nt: TGTGCCATCAGTGAGTCAGAACTAGCGGGTCCCTCCTACGAGCAGTACTTC